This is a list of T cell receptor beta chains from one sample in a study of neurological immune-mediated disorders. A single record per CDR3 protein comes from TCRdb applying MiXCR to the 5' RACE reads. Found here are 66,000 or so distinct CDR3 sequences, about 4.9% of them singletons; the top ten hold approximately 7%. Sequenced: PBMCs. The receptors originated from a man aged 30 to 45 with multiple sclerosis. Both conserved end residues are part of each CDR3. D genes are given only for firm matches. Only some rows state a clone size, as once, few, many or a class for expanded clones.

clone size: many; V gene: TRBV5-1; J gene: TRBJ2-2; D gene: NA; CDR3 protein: CASSRYTVNTGELFF; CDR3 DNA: TGCGCCAGCAGCCGATATACAGTGAACACCGGGGAGCTGTTTTTT
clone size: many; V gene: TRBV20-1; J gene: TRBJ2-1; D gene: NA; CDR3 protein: CSARDIRGYNEQFF; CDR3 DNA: TGCAGTGCTAGAGATATTCGGGGGTACAATGAGCAGTTCTTC
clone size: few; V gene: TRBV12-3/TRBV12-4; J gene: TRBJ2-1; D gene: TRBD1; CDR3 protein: CASSSATGFYNEQFF; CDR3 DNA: TGTGCCAGCAGTTCCGCGACAGGGTTCTACAATGAGCAGTTCTTC
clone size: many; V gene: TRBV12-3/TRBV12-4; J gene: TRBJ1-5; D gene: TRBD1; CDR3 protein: CASSDDRVGNQPQHF; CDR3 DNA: TGTGCCAGCAGTGACGACAGGGTGGGCAATCAGCCCCAGCATTTT
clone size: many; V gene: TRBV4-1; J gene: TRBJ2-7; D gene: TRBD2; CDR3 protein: CASSQRSSGGPSYEQYF; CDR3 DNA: TGCGCCAGCAGCCAAAGGTCTAGCGGGGGACCCTCCTACGAGCAGTACTTC
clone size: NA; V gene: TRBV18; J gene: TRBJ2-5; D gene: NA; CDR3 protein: CASSPGGGKETQYF; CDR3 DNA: TGTGCCAGCTCACCAGGAGGGGGCAAAGAGACCCAGTACTTC
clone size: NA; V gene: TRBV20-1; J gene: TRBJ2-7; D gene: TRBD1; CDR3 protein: CSGRGQGYEQYF; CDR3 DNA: TGCAGCGGCCGGGGACAGGGCTACGAGCAGTACTTC
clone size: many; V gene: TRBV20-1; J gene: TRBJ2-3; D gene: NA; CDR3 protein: CSVEKTGTDTQYF; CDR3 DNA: TGCAGTGTTGAAAAAACTGGGACAGATACGCAGTATTTT
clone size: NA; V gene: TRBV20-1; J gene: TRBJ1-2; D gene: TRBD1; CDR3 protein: CSAIVPGTGFFGYTF; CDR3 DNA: TGCAGTGCGATAGTCCCCGGGACAGGGTTTTTCGGCTACACCTTC
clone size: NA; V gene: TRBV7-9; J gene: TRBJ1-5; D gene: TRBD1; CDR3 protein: CASSSGQGTQPQHF; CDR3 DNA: TGTGCCAGCAGCTCGGGACAGGGCACTCAGCCCCAGCATTTT
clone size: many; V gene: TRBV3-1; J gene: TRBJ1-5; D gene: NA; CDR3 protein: CASSRAGQGNQPQHF; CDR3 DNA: TGTGCCAGCAGCCGGGCGGGGCAGGGGAATCAGCCCCAGCATTTT
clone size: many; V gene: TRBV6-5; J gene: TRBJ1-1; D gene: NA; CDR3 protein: CASSYRGHNTEAFF; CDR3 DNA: TGTGCCAGCAGTTACCGGGGACACAACACTGAAGCTTTCTTT
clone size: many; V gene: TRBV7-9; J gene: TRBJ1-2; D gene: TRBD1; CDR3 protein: CASSFLDRPIYGYTF; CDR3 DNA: TGTGCCAGCAGCTTCCTGGACAGGCCAATCTATGGCTACACCTTC
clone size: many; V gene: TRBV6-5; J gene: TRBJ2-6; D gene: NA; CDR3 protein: CASAPAGANVLTF; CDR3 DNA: TGTGCCAGCGCACCAGCTGGGGCCAACGTCCTGACTTTC
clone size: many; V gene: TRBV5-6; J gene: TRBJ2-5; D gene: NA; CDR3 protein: CASSLGSRETQYF; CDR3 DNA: TGTGCCAGCAGCCTCGGATCCCGAGAGACCCAGTACTTC
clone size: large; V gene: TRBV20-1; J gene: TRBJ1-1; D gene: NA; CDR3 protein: CSAPDTLGTEAFF; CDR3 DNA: TGCAGTGCCCCGGACACCTTAGGGACTGAAGCTTTCTTT
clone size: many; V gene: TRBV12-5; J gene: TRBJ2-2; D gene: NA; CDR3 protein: CASGLVLGRSGTGELFF; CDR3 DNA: TGTGCTAGTGGTTTGGTACTGGGCCGGTCGGGCACCGGGGAGCTGTTTTTT
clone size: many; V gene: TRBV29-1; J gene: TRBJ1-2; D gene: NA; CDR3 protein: CSDSLRRGAIYGYTF; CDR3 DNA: TGCAGCGACTCCCTGAGAAGGGGCGCAATCTATGGCTACACCTTC
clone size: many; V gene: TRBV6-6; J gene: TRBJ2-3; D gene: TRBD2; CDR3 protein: CASNPGLGRTDTQYF; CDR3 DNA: TGTGCCAGCAACCCAGGACTAGGACGCACAGATACGCAGTATTTT
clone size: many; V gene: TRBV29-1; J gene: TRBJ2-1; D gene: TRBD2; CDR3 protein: CSVEGLAGGASRFF; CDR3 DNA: TGCAGCGTTGAGGGGCTAGCGGGGGGTGCCAGCAGGTTCTTC
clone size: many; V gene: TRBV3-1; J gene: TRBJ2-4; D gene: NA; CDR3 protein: CASSRRAGKNIQYF; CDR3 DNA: TGTGCCAGCAGCCGCCGGGCCGGCAAAAACATTCAGTACTTC
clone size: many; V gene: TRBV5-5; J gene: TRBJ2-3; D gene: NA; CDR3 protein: CASTYLTGATDTQYF; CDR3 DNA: TGTGCCAGCACCTATCTGACAGGAGCAACAGATACGCAGTATTTT
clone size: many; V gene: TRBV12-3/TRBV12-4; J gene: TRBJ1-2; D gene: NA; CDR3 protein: CASSLSGSGYTF; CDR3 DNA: TGTGCCAGCAGTTTATCGGGTTCTGGCTACACCTTC
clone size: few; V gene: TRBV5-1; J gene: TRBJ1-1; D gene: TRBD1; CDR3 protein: CASSLPTGGNAEAFF; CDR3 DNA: TGCGCCAGCAGCCTCCCAACAGGGGGCAATGCTGAAGCTTTCTTT
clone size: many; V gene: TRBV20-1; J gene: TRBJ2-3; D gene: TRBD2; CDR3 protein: CSARDPRVAGLGDTQYF; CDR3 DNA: TGCAGTGCTAGAGACCCCCGGGTAGCGGGGCTGGGAGATACGCAGTATTTT
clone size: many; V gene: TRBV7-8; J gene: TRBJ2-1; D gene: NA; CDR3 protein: CASSPAARNEQFF; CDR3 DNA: TGTGCCAGCAGCCCAGCCGCGAGGAATGAGCAGTTCTTC
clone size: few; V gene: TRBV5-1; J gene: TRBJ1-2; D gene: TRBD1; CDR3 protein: CASSLGDSNYGYTF; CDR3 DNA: TGCGCCAGCAGCTTGGGGGACAGTAACTATGGCTACACCTTC
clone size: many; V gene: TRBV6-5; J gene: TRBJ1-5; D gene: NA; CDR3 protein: CASSGRGPHQPQHF; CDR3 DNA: TGTGCCAGCAGTGGCAGGGGCCCTCATCAGCCCCAGCATTTT
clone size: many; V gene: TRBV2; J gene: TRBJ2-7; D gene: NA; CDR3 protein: CASTSQGFGEQYF; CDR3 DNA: TGTGCCAGCACTTCCCAAGGGTTCGGCGAGCAGTACTTC
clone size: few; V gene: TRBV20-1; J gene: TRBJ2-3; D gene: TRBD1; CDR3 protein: CSARDQGADTQYF; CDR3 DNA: TGCAGTGCTAGAGACCAGGGGGCAGATACGCAGTATTTT
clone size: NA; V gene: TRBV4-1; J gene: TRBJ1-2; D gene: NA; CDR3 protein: CASSQQQETSYGYTF; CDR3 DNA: TGCGCCAGCAGCCAGCAACAGGAGACTTCCTATGGCTACACCTTC
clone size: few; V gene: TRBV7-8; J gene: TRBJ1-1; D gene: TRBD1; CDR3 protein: CASSFGTGNAAFF; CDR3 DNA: TGTGCCAGCAGCTTTGGGACAGGGAACGCAGCTTTCTTT
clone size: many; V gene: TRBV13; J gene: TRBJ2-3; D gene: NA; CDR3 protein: CASSFPRRGEDTQYF; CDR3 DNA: TGTGCCAGCAGCTTCCCGCGGCGGGGCGAAGATACGCAGTATTTT
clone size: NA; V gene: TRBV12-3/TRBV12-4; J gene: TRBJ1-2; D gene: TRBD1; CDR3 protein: CASSRDRTYGYTF; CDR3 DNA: TGTGCCAGCAGTCGGGACAGGACATACGGCTACACCTTC
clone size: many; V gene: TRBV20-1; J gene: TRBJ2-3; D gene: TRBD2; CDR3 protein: CSAITPYSSGTGDTDTQYF; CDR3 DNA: TGCAGTGCTATCACCCCCTATTCTAGCGGGACGGGTGACACAGATACGCAGTATTTT
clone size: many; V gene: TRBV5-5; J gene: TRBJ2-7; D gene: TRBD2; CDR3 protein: CASSFSSGNYEQYF; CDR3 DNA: TGTGCCAGCAGCTTTTCTAGCGGAAACTACGAGCAGTACTTC
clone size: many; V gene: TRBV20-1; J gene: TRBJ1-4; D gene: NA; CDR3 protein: CSASGPEEKLFF; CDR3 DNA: TGCAGTGCTAGTGGGCCAGAGGAAAAACTGTTTTTT
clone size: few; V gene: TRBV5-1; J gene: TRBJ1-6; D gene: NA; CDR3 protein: CASSFDARSPLNF; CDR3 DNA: TGCGCCAGCAGCTTCGATGCCCGATCACCCCTCAACTTT
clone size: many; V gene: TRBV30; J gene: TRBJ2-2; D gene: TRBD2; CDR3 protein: CAWSRGTRLNTGELFF; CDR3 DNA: TGTGCCTGGAGTCGGGGGACTAGATTGAACACCGGGGAGCTGTTTTTT
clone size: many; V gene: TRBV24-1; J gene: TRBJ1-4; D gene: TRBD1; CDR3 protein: CATSDPGQGDEKLFF; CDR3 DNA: TGTGCCACCAGTGATCCGGGACAGGGTGATGAAAAACTGTTTTTT
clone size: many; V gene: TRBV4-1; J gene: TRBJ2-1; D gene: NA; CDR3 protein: CASSRWATGASYNEQFF; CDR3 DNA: TGCGCCAGCAGCCGCTGGGCAACGGGGGCCTCCTACAATGAGCAGTTCTTC
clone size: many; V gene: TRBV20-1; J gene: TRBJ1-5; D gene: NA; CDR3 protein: CSARRAQPQHF; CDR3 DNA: TGCAGTGCTAGAAGGGCTCAGCCCCAGCATTTT
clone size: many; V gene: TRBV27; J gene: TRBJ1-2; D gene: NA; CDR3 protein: CASSFRQSYGYTF; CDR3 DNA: TGTGCCAGCAGTTTTAGACAGTCATATGGCTACACCTTC
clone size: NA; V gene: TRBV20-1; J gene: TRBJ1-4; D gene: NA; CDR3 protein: CSGRTSTNEKLFF; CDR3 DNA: TGCAGTGGAAGGACATCAACTAATGAAAAACTGTTTTTT
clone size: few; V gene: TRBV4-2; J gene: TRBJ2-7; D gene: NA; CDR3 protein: CASSQGTPYEQYF; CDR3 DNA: TGTGCCAGCAGCCAAGGGACACCATACGAGCAGTACTTC
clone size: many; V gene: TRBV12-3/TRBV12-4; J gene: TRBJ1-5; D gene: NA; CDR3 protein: CASSLGRGGRQPQHF; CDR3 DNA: TGTGCCAGCAGTTTGGGTAGGGGAGGGAGGCAGCCCCAGCATTTT
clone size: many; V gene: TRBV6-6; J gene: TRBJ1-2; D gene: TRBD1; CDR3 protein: CASSYSTGGANYGYTF; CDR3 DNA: TGTGCCAGCAGTTACTCGACAGGGGGGGCTAACTATGGCTACACCTTC
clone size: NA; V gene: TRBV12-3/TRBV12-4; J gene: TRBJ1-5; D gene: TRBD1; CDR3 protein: CASSLTGREQPQHF; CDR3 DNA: TGTGCCAGCAGTCTGACAGGGCGGGAGCAGCCCCAGCATTTT
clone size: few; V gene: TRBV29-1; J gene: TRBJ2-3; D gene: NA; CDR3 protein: CSVDAARVDTDTQYF; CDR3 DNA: TGCAGCGTTGACGCGGCCAGGGTCGACACAGATACGCAGTATTTT
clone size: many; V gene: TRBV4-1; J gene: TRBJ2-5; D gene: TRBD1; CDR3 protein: CASSFPGQGMETQYF; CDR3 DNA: TGCGCCAGCAGCTTCCCAGGACAGGGCATGGAGACCCAGTACTTC
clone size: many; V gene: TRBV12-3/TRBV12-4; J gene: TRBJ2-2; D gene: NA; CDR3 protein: CASSLEAGSGELFF; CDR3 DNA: TGTGCCAGCAGTTTAGAGGCAGGGTCCGGGGAGCTGTTTTTT
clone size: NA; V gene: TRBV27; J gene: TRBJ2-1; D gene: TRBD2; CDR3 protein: CASSFGRGVTHNEQFF; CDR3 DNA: TGTGCCAGCAGTTTTGGGCGGGGGGTTACCCACAATGAGCAGTTCTTC
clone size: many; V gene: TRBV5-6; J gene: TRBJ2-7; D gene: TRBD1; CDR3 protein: CASSNTGGPYEQYF; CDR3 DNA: TGTGCCAGCAGTAATACAGGGGGGCCCTACGAGCAGTACTTC
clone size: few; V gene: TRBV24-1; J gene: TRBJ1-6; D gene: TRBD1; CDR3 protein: CATSPGGFNSPLNF; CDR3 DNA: TGTGCCACCAGCCCAGGGGGCTTTAATTCACCCCTCAACTTT
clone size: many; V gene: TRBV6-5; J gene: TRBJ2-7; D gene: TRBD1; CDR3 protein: CASKSHRGQGVRYEQYF; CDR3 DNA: TGTGCCAGCAAGTCCCATAGGGGACAGGGGGTACGCTACGAGCAGTACTTC